This T cell receptor (beta chain) came from a study of blood T cell repertoires in COVID-19. Produced via immunoSEQ multiplex PCR; TCRdb's table is partial and in-frame only. The profile covers around 370,000 clones, with almost 90% appearing a single time and roughly 6.6% taken by the ten largest. The Seattle patients joined while their infection was active and were tracked longitudinally afterward. Germline assignment: CDR1 SGHTA and CDR2 FQGNSA. Losses at the gene ends were 1 base for V and 5 bases for J; bases not matched to a gene: 9. The CDR3 is 17 amino acids. The origin of this receptor is a woman in her 70s with COVID-19, enrolled during active disease. Sequencing input: peripheral blood. The chain is built from TRBV7-2 and TRBJ2-3, with TRBD2 identical over 10 bases. This chain's CDR3 is CASSLGRAGGPKDTQYF. The DNA of the CDR3 is TGTGCCAGCAGCTTAGGAAGAGCGGGGGGGCCGAAAGATACGCAGTATTTT.